Listed here is a single T cell receptor beta chain. Its antigen is not known. A junction end diverges from the germline sequence, so it may reflect a read error. None of the included patients had other autoimmune diseases, uncontrolled infections, pregnancy or lactation, as these led to exclusion. Patients were diagnosed from clinical symptoms, serum thyroxine, TRAb, thyroid ultrasound and orbital computed tomography. The TCR beta CDR3 regions underwent amplification from RNA transcripts. In the first round, RT-PCR was carried out with HTBI primers, and a multiplex PCR formed the second round. Via MiXCR, TCRdb re-called the multiplex PCR reads, giving one row per CDR3 protein. The table has roughly 1.1 million distinct CDR3 sequences, about 40% seen once. This entry belongs to a study of Graves' ophthalmopathy and Graves' hyperthyroidism. This CDR3 is 15 amino acids long. The germline gives CDR1 SGHAT, CDR2 FQNNGV.

Study-level points and caveats: Progression of ophthalmopathy was predicted by the model with about 67% sensitivity and around 77% specificity. Among thyroid clonotypes expanded above 0.001 frequency, most also appeared in blood.

The source is an adult man with Graves' hyperthyroidism. The sequenced sample consisted of peripheral blood or thyroid tissue (not recorded which). The chain has TRBV11-2 and TRBJ2-7; no reliable D call. CDR3 loop: CVSSLRVHSSYEQYF. In DNA form, the CDR3 reads TGTGTCAGCAGCTTACGGGTCCACAGCTCCTACGAGCAGTACTTC.